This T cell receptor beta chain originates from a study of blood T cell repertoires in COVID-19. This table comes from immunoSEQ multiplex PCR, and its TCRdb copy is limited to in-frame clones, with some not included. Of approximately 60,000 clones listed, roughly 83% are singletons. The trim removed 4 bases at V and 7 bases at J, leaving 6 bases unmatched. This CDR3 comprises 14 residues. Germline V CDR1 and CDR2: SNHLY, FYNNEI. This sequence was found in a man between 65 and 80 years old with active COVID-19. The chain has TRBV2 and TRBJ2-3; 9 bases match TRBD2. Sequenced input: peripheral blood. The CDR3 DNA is TGTGCCAGCAGTGCTGGGACTAGCAGAAATACGCAGTATTTT. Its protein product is CASSAGTSRNTQYF. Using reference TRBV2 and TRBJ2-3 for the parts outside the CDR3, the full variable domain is EPEVTQTPSHQVTQMGQEVILRCVPISNHLYFYWYRQILGQKVEFLVSFYNNEISEKSEIFDDQFSVERPDGSNFTLKIRSTKLEDSAMYFCASSAGTSRNTQYFGPGTRLTVL.